The rows below give T cell receptor beta chains drawn from one sample of a study of blood T cell repertoires in COVID-19. The method was immunoSEQ multiplex PCR; TCRdb's version includes in-frame clones alone and lacks a portion of them. This sample has under 35,000 clones, with about four fifths found just once. Specimen: peripheral blood. Source of these receptors: a man aged 65-85 years with acute or convalescent COVID-19. Each CDR3 is given with its conserved first and last residue.

v_call: TRBV6-1
cdr3_aa: CASSEYSAGQGFF

v_call: TRBV6-5
cdr3_aa: CASRETGDYEQYF

v_call: TRBV7-9
cdr3_aa: CASSSWTADPRNTEAFF

v_call: TRBV6-5
cdr3_aa: CASRLGQKNSPLHF

v_call: TRBV19
cdr3_aa: CASTAGTGGEVGIPNTEAFF

v_call: TRBV10-2
cdr3_aa: CASSSQSTDTQYF

v_call: TRBV6-1
cdr3_aa: CASSEGGGPQHF

v_call: TRBV14
cdr3_aa: CASSLDRPFDTQYF

v_call: TRBV28
cdr3_aa: CASSFPGVEPQHF

v_call: TRBV4-2
cdr3_aa: CASSRGTDYEQYF

v_call: TRBV10-3
cdr3_aa: CAIMAGKDQPQHF

v_call: TRBV15
cdr3_aa: CATSFQGDEQFF

v_call: TRBV4-1
cdr3_aa: CASSHPTGRSYEQYF

v_call: TRBV3-1/TRBV3-2
cdr3_aa: CASSQEGGQSYEQYF

v_call: TRBV4-1
cdr3_aa: CASSQRGTSSYNEQFF

v_call: TRBV12-3/TRBV12-4
cdr3_aa: CASSLPQGAQHF

v_call: TRBV4-2
cdr3_aa: CASSGSGGGSLSTDTQYF

v_call: TRBV7-6
cdr3_aa: CASSQDASGTGEQYF

v_call: TRBV11-2
cdr3_aa: CASSYPGDRAYEQYF

v_call: TRBV7-2
cdr3_aa: CASSFSLWGGEETQYF

v_call: TRBV28
cdr3_aa: CASSPGNTIYF

v_call: TRBV5-1
cdr3_aa: CASSFMEGMNTEAFF

v_call: TRBV7-3
cdr3_aa: CASSLRGPGGEDTQYF

v_call: TRBV4-2
cdr3_aa: CASSQEGLLGTEAFF

v_call: TRBV4-3
cdr3_aa: CASSQGFSAAGGRFF

v_call: TRBV7-2
cdr3_aa: CASSPPVAQETQYF

v_call: TRBV5-5
cdr3_aa: CASSRTTGYTEAFF

v_call: TRBV7-6
cdr3_aa: CASSLEGDTEAFF

v_call: TRBV2
cdr3_aa: CASVQSVLYEQYF

v_call: TRBV7-6
cdr3_aa: CASSFTAGSIYEQYF

v_call: TRBV5-6
cdr3_aa: CASSLLGQGYNEQFF

v_call: TRBV3-1/TRBV3-2
cdr3_aa: CASSPPYSMNTEAFF

v_call: TRBV12-3/TRBV12-4
cdr3_aa: CASSSLQGAIYF

v_call: TRBV2
cdr3_aa: CASRAGTGGTPQHF

v_call: TRBV7-9
cdr3_aa: CASSPFVGGFTGELFF

v_call: TRBV7-8
cdr3_aa: CASSLETLQPQHF

v_call: TRBV7-9
cdr3_aa: CASSLEEAQPQHF

v_call: TRBV6-1
cdr3_aa: CASSEWAYEQYF

v_call: TRBV28
cdr3_aa: CASRGNSDYGYTF

v_call: TRBV6-1
cdr3_aa: CASSELQGSNTGELFF

v_call: TRBV5-8
cdr3_aa: CASSLLNQPQHF

v_call: TRBV9
cdr3_aa: CASSVGGFANTGELFF